This T cell receptor (beta chain) was observed in a study of blood T cell repertoires in COVID-19. The CDR3 runs 17 residues. Looked up from germline, CDR1 is MGHRA and CDR2 is YSYEKL. V was pared by 1 base and J by 6 bases, with 11 bases of the junction left unmatched. TCRdb's table, derived via immunoSEQ multiplex PCR, lists solely in-frame clones and lacks some. The sample lists about 440,000 clones, about 90% occurring once. This sequence joins TRBV4-1 and TRBJ2-3, with 9 bases that match TRBD1. This TCR was sampled from a young woman with acute COVID-19. The sample taken for sequencing was PBMCs or T cells enriched from blood (not recorded which). CDR3 sequence reads: CASSQALGQGAGDTQYF. The CDR3 region has the DNA TGCGCCAGCAGCCAAGCCTTGGGACAGGGAGCCGGGGATACGCAGTATTTT.